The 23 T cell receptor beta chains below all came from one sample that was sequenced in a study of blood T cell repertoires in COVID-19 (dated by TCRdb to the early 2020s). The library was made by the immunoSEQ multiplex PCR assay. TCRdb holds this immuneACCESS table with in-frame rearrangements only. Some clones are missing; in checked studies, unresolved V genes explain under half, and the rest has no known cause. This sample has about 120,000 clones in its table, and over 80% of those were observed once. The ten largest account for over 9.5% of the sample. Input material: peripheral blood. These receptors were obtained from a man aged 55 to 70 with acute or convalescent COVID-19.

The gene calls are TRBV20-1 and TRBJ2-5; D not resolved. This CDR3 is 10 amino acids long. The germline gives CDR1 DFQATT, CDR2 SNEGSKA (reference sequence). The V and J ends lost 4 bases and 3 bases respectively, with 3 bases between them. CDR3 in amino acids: CSATEETQYF. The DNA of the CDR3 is TGCAGTGCTACAGAAGAGACCCAGTACTTC.

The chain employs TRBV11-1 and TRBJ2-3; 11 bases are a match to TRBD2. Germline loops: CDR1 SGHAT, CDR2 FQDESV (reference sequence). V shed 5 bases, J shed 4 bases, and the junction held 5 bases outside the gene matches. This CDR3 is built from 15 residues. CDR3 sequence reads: CASSPLAGESDTQYF. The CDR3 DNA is TGTGCCAGCAGCCCACTAGCGGGAGAATCAGATACGCAGTATTTT.

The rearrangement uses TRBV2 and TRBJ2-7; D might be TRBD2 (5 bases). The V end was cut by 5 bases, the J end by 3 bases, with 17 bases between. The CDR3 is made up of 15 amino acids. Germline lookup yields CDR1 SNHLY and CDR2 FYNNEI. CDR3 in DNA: TGTGCCAGCAGTCTACTAGGATTTGCCCGCTACGAGCAGTACTTC. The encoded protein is CASSLLGFARYEQYF.

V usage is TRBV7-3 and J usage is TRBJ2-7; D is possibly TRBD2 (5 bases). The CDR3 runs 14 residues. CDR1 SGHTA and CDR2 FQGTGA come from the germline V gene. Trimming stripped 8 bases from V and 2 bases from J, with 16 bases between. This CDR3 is CASGSGNPPYEQYF. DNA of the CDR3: TGTGCCAGCGGTTCCGGGAACCCTCCCTACGAGCAGTACTTC.

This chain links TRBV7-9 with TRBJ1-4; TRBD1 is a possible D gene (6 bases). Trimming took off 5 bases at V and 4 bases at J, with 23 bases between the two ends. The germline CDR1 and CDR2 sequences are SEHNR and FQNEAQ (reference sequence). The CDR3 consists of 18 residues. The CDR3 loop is CASSHPPHGRGDNEKLFF. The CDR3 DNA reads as TGTGCCAGCAGCCATCCGCCCCACGGCAGGGGCGATAATGAAAAACTGTTTTTT.

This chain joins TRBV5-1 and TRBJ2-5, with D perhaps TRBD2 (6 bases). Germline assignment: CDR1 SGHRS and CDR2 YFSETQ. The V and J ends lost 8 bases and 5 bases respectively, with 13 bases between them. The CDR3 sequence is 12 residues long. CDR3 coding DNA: TGCGCCAGTAAAACGGGAGACGAGACCCAGTACTTC. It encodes CASKTGDETQYF.

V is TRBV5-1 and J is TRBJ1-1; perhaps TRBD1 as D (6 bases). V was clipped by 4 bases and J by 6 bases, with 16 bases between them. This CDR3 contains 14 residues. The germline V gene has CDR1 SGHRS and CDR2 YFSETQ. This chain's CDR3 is CASSDQGKGAEAFF. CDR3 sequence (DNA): TGCGCCAGCAGCGACCAGGGAAAGGGGGCTGAAGCTTTCTTT. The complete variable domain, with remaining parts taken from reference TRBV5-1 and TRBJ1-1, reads KAGVTQTPRYLIKTRGQQVTLSCSPISGHRSVSWYQQTPGQGLQFLFEYFSETQRNKGNFPGRFSGRQFSNSRSEMNVSTLELGDSALYLCASSDQGKGAEAFFGQGTRLTVV.

CDR3 sequence reads: CASSFRDRGLAFF. For the CDR3, the DNA is TGTGCCAGCAGCTTCCGGGACAGGGGGCTAGCTTTCTTT. This rearrangement joins TRBV3-1 (or the pseudogene TRBV3-2) to TRBJ1-1, with TRBD1 identical over 12 bases. CDR1 LGHDT and CDR2 YNNKEL come from the germline V gene (reference sequence). V gave up 5 bases and J gave up 10 bases; unmatched junction bases: 5. This CDR3 has 13 amino acids.

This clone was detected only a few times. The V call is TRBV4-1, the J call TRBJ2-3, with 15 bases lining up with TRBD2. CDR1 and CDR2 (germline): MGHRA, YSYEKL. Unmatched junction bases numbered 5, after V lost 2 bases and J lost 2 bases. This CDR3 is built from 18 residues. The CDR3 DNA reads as TGCGCCAGCAGCCAATCGGGACTAGCGGGAGGCCACACAGATACGCAGTATTTT. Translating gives CASSQSGLAGGHTDTQYF.

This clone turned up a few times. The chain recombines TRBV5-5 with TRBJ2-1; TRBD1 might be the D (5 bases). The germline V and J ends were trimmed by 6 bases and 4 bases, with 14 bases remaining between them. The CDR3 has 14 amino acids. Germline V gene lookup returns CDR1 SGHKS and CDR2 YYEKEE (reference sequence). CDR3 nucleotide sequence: TGTGCCAGCACCCACTCAGGGTCATACAATGAGCAGTTCTTC. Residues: CASTHSGSYNEQFF.

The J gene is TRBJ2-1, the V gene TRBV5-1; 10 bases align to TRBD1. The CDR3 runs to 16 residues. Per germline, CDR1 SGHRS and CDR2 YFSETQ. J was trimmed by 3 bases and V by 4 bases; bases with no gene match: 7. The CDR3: CASSPRQGAYYNEQFF. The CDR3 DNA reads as TGCGCCAGCAGCCCCAGACAGGGGGCTTACTACAATGAGCAGTTCTTC.

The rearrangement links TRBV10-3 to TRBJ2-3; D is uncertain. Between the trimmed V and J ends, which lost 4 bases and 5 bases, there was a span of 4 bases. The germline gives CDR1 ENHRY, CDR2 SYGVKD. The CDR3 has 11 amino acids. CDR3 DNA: TGTGCCATCAGTGGGAGAGATACGCAGTATTTT. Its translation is CAISGRDTQYF.

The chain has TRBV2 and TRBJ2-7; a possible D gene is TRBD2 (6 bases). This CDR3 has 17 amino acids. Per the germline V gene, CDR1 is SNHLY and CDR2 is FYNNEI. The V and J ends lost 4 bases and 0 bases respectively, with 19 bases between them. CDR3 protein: CASSAPVGLGVSYEQYF. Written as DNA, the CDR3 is TGTGCCAGCAGTGCCCCGGTGGGACTGGGGGTCTCCTACGAGCAGTACTTC.

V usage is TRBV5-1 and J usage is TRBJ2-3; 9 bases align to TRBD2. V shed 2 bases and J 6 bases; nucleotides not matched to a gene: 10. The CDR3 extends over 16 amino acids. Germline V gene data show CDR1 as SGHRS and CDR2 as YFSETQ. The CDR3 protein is CASSFVWGGREDTQYF. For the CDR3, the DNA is TGCGCCAGCAGCTTCGTTTGGGGCGGGAGGGAGGATACGCAGTATTTT.

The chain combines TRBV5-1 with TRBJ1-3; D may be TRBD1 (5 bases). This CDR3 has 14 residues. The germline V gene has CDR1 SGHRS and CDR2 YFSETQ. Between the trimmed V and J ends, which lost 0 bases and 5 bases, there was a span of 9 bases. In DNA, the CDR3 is TGCGCCAGCAGCTTGGAGGGGCCTCGAAACACCATATATTTT. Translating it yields CASSLEGPRNTIYF.

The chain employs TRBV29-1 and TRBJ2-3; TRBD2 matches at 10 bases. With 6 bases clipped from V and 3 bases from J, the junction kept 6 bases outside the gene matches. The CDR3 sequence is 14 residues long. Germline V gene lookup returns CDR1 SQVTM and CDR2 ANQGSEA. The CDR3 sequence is CSVFLAGVTDTQYF. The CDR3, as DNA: TGCAGCGTATTTCTAGCGGGAGTTACAGATACGCAGTATTTT.

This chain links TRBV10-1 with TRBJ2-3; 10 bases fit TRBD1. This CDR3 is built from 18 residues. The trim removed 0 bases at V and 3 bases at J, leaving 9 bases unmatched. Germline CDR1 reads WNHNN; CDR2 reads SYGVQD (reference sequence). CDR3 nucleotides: TGCGCCAGCAGTGAGTCACGGCAGACAGGGGGCGAGACAGATACGCAGTATTTT. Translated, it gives CASSESRQTGGETDTQYF.

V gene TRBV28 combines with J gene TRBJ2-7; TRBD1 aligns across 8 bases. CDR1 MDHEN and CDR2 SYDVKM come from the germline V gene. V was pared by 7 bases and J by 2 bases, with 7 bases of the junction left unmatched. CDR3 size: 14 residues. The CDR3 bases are TGTGCCAGCACCTGGTCGACAGGGGCCTACGAGCAGTACTTC. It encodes CASTWSTGAYEQYF.

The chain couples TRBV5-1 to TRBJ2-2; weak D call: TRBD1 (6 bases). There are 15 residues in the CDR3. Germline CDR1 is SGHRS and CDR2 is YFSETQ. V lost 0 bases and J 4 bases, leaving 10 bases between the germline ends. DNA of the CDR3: TGCGCCAGCAGCTTGGCCCTGGACAGCACCGGGGAGCTGTTTTTT. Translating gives CASSLALDSTGELFF. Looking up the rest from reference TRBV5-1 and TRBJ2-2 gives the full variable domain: KAGVTQTPRYLIKTRGQQVTLSCSPISGHRSVSWYQQTPGQGLQFLFEYFSETQRNKGNFPGRFSGRQFSNSRSEMNVSTLELGDSALYLCASSLALDSTGELFFGEGSRLTVL.

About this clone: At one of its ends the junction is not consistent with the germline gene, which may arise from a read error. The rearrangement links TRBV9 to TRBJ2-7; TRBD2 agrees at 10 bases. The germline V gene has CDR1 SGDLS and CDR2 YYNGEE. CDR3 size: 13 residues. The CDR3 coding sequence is TGTGACAGCAGCGTAGCGGGAGGATCCGAGCAGTACTTC. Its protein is CDSSVAGGSEQYF. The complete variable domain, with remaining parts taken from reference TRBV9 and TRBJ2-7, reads DSGVTQTPKHLITATGQRVTLRCSPRSGDLSVYWYQQSLDQGLQFLIQYYNGEERAKGNILERFSAQQFPDLHSELNLSSLELGDSALYFCDSSVAGGSEQYFGPGTRLTVT.

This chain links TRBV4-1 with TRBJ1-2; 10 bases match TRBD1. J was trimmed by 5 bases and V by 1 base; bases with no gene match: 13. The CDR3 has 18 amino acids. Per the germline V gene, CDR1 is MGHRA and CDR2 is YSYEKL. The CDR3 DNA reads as TGCGCCAGCAGCCAAGGAAGGGACAGGGGACCCGGCGGGTATGGCTACACCTTC. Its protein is CASSQGRDRGPGGYGYTF.

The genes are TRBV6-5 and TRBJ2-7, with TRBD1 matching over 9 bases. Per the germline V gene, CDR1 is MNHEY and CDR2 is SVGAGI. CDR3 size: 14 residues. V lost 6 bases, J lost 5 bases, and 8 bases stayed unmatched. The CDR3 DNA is TGTGCCAGCAGCCGGGACAGGGAGATTGACGAGCAGTACTTC. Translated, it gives CASSRDREIDEQYF.

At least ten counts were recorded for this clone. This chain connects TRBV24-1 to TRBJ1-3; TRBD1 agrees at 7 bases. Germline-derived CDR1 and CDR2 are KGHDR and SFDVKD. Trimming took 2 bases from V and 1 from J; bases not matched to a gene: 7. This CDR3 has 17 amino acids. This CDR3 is CATSDSATGSSGNTIYF. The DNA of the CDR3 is TGTGCCACCAGTGATTCTGCGACAGGGTCTTCTGGAAACACCATATATTTT.